This T cell receptor (beta chain) comes out of a study of T cells in Graves' hyperthyroidism and ophthalmopathy. Overall study context: Peripheral blood was drawn at first diagnosis, prior to all treatment. Study results and limitations: Within blood appeared most thyroid clonotypes that had expanded above 0.001.

About this clonotype: Its antigen is unidentified. A much bigger clone sits one base away, suggesting this may be a read error.

TCR beta CDR3 regions were amplified from RNA. HTBI primers drove first-round RT-PCR of the TCR CDR3. TCRdb re-derived calls from the multiplex PCR reads in MiXCR, one entry per CDR3 protein. Among hundreds of thousands of distinct CDR3 sequences, around 13% were seen once, and the ten largest hold around 13%. The specimen sequenced was blood. This TCR was sampled from a woman aged 45-59 years with Graves' ophthalmopathy.

CDR3 protein: CSAQGLEGGTQYF. DNA for the CDR3: TGCAGTGCTCAGGGACTCGAGGGAGGGACCCAGTACTTC. The chain joins TRBV20-1 to TRBJ2-5; tentative D call: TRBD2 (6 bases). Trimming shortened V by 5 bases and J by 7 bases, and 17 bases separated the two germline ends. Germline CDR1 DFQATT, CDR2 SNEGSKA (reference sequence). This CDR3 is 13 amino acids long.